These T cell receptor beta chains were read from a single sample in a study of OX40 agonist ivuxolimab in advanced cancers. Profiled with immunoSEQ multiplex PCR; TCRdb holds only in-frame clones, not every one. The sample carries about 120,000 clones, roughly 87% recorded once. This specimen was CD4+ or CD8+ T cells sorted from blood, taken in a trial of the OX40 agonist ivuxolimab. Receptors originate from an adult with an advanced solid tumor such as melanoma, head and neck, liver or kidney cancer. Both conserved end residues are part of each CDR3. D genes are given only for firm matches. The listing skips clone size in some rows; elsewhere it reads once, few, many or a size class.

TRBJ2-5 | TRBD2 | TRBV6-5 | - | TGTGCCAGCCGGACTAGCGGACAAGAGACCCAGTACTTC | CASRTSGQETQYF
TRBJ1-2 | - | TRBV5-1 | - | TGCGCCAGCAGCTTGGCCAGGGGCCGCGGCTACACCTTC | CASSLARGRGYTF
TRBJ2-2 | - | TRBV29-1 | - | TGCAGCGTTGAAGATGCGGCGCTCCGGGAGCTGTTTTTT | CSVEDAALRELFF
TRBJ2-5 | - | TRBV5-6 | - | TGTGCCAGCAGCTTGGTTCAAGAGACCCAGTACTTC | CASSLVQETQYF
TRBJ2-1 | TRBD2 | TRBV7-7 | once | TGTGCTAGCAGCTTAAACGCGGGAGGGGGATGGGATGAGCAGTTCTTC | CASSLNAGGGWDEQFF
TRBJ2-7 | - | TRBV7-9 | - | TGTGCCAGCAGCTTCTTGGGGTTATCCTACGAGCAGTACTTC | CASSFLGLSYEQYF
TRBJ1-6 | - | TRBV27 | few | TGTGCCAGCAGGAGGAGCTCCTATAATTCACCCCTCCACTTT | CASRRSSYNSPLHF
TRBJ2-7 | - | TRBV2 | medium-sized | TGTGCCAGCAGAGAATCACAGGGTCACGAGCAGTACTTC | CASRESQGHEQYF
TRBJ1-5 | TRBD1 | TRBV11-2 | - | TGTGCCAGCAGCCCGGGACAGGGGGATCAGCCCCAGCATTTT | CASSPGQGDQPQHF
TRBJ2-7 | - | TRBV7-3 | - | TGTGCCAGCAGCTTAGACTTAACCTACGAGCAGTACTTC | CASSLDLTYEQYF
TRBJ2-7 | TRBD1 | TRBV6-5 | - | TGTGCCAGCAGTTACCAAGGGACAGGGAACTACGAGCAGTACTTC | CASSYQGTGNYEQYF
TRBJ1-2 | - | TRBV2 | - | TGTGCCAGCAGTACTGACGGGACCTATGGCTACACCTTC | CASSTDGTYGYTF
TRBJ1-1 | - | TRBV7-2 | - | TGTGCCAGCAGCTTTATTGAAGCTTTCTTT | CASSFIEAFF
TRBJ1-2 | TRBD1 | TRBV9 | - | TGTGCCAGCAGCGTAGCGGGACAGGATTTAGAAGGCTACACCTTC | CASSVAGQDLEGYTF
TRBJ2-1 | TRBD2 | TRBV14 | - | TGTGCCAGCAGCCCGCTTACTAGCGGCAATGAGCAGTTCTTC | CASSPLTSGNEQFF
TRBJ2-1 | - | TRBV7-9 | few | TGTGCCAGCAGCTTATATGGGGGCCGAGGATACAATGAGCAGTTCTTC | CASSLYGGRGYNEQFF
TRBJ2-7 | - | TRBV19 | - | TGTGCCAGTAGTTTATCCGGGACAACCTACGAGCAGTACTTC | CASSLSGTTYEQYF
TRBJ2-5 | - | TRBV7-9 | - | TGTGCCAGCAGCCAAAAGGGGGAGACCCAGTACTTC | CASSQKGETQYF
TRBJ2-1 | - | TRBV6-4 | - | TGTGCCAGCAGTGACTCATCGGCCCGGGAGCAGTTCTTC | CASSDSSAREQFF
TRBJ2-7 | TRBD2 | TRBV30 | - | TGTGCCTGGAGGGAGGGACTAGCGGAACCCTACGAGCAGTACTTC | CAWREGLAEPYEQYF
TRBJ2-7 | TRBD1 | TRBV28 | once | TGTGCCAGCAGTTTGGGGGACAGGGCGTACGAGCAGTACTTC | CASSLGDRAYEQYF
TRBJ1-2 | - | TRBV6-6 | - | TGTGCCAGCAGGCCGGGAGGTTCCTATGGCTACACCTTC | CASRPGGSYGYTF
TRBJ1-2 | - | TRBV29-1 | - | TGCAGCGTTGACGGGGTCGATGGCTACACCTTC | CSVDGVDGYTF
TRBJ2-2 | - | TRBV5-4 | - | TGTGCCAGCAGCTTCATACAGCAGAACACCGGGGAGCTGTTTTTT | CASSFIQQNTGELFF
TRBJ2-3 | - | TRBV5-1 | - | TGCGCCAGCAGCCCACGGACGGGGAGCACAGATACGCAGTATTTT | CASSPRTGSTDTQYF
TRBJ2-5 | - | TRBV30 | - | TGTGCCTGGAGCCTCGGGACAGCGGGAGAGACCCAGTACTTC | CAWSLGTAGETQYF
TRBJ1-4 | - | TRBV5-1 | - | TGCGCCAGCAGCTTGAGGGGTATTCTCACTAATGAAAAACTGTTTTTT | CASSLRGILTNEKLFF
TRBJ2-7 | - | TRBV6-1 | few | TGTGCCAGCAGTCCTCGACGGACAAATGCCTACGAGCAGTACTTC | CASSPRRTNAYEQYF
TRBJ2-1 | - | TRBV19 | - | TGTGCCAGTAGTACAACTGTCAGCTCCTACAATGAGCAGTTCTTC | CASSTTVSSYNEQFF
TRBJ2-1 | TRBD2 | TRBV13 | - | TGTGCCAGCAGCTCCCTGACTCGAAGCGGGAGGGGTAATGAGCAGTTCTTC | CASSSLTRSGRGNEQFF
TRBJ1-2 | TRBD1 | TRBV28 | - | TGTGCCAGCAGTATTACAGGGGGCATGGACTATGGCTACACCTTC | CASSITGGMDYGYTF
TRBJ1-2 | - | TRBV29-1 | - | TGCAGCGTTTGGGCTTACGGCTACACCTTC | CSVWAYGYTF
TRBJ1-5 | - | TRBV28 | - | TGTGCCAGCAGGCCCGGCAGGGTCGGGAATCAGCCCCAGCATTTT | CASRPGRVGNQPQHF
TRBJ2-6 | - | TRBV6-6 | - | TGTGCCAGCACGATGAGGGTAGCCAACGTCCTGACTTTC | CASTMRVANVLTF
TRBJ2-7 | TRBD2 | TRBV29-1 | - | TGCAGCGCCCTTAGCGGGGAGAGCTCCTACGAGCAGTACTTC | CSALSGESSYEQYF
TRBJ2-7 | - | TRBV7-2 | - | TGTGCCAGCAGCCCACGGCAGGCCTACGAGCAGTACTTC | CASSPRQAYEQYF
TRBJ1-2 | TRBD1 | TRBV7-9 | - | TGTGCCAGCAGCTCCAGGTCCACAGGGGGCAACTATGGCTACACCTTC | CASSSRSTGGNYGYTF
TRBJ2-1 | - | TRBV6-6 | - | TGTGCCAGCAGCCGCGGACAGTACAATGAGCAGTTCTTC | CASSRGQYNEQFF
TRBJ2-3 | TRBD2 | TRBV12-5 | - | TGTGCTAGTGGTTTGGTACGTCTCCTAGCGGGGGGCCACAGCACAGATACGCAGTATTTT | CASGLVRLLAGGHSTDTQYF
TRBJ1-2 | - | TRBV7-9 | - | TGTGCCAGCAGCTCGGGTCGGGGCGATGGCTACACCTTC | CASSSGRGDGYTF
TRBJ2-1 | - | TRBV15 | - | TGTGCCACCAGCAGAGATTTGGCAGGGGAGCAGTTCTTC | CATSRDLAGEQFF
TRBJ1-2 | TRBD1 | TRBV7-9 | - | TGTGCCAGCAGCTTAAGCTACAGGGGGCTTGGCTACACCTTC | CASSLSYRGLGYTF
TRBJ1-5 | - | TRBV6-4 | once | TGTGCCAGCAGGGTGACAGGATATAGCAATCAGCCCCAGCATTTT | CASRVTGYSNQPQHF
TRBJ1-6 | - | TRBV14 | few | TGTGCCAGCAGCCAAGGCTTGTTGAGCTCACCCCTCCACTTT | CASSQGLLSSPLHF
TRBJ1-2 | TRBD1 | TRBV7-9 | - | TGTGCCAGCAGCTTAGAGGGGACAGGCTCTACTGGCTACACCTTC | CASSLEGTGSTGYTF
TRBJ2-6 | - | TRBV4-3 | - | TGCGCCAGCAGCCAAGCCCTGGACTTCACTGGGGCCAACGTCCTGACTTTC | CASSQALDFTGANVLTF
TRBJ2-3 | - | TRBV28 | - | TGTGCCAGCCAAGGGGGTTTAAGCACAGATACGCAGTATTTT | CASQGGLSTDTQYF
TRBJ1-2 | - | TRBV5-1 | - | TGCGCCAGCAGCCCTGATTGGGGGACCGGTCGCTATGGCTACACCTTC | CASSPDWGTGRYGYTF
TRBJ2-2 | - | TRBV30 | - | TGTGCCCGTAATGCCGGGAGCCGCGGGGAGCTGTTTTTT | CARNAGSRGELFF
TRBJ1-2 | TRBD1 | TRBV5-6 | - | TGTGCCAGCAGCTTGGGGGACAGGGAGTATGGCTACACCTTC | CASSLGDREYGYTF
TRBJ2-7 | TRBD1 | TRBV18 | - | TGTGCCAGCTCACCACCGACAGGGCTGGCCTACGAGCAGTACTTC | CASSPPTGLAYEQYF
TRBJ1-1 | - | TRBV5-4 | - | TGTGCCAGCAGCTTTTCGCTTTTCGGTACTGAAGCTTTCTTT | CASSFSLFGTEAFF
TRBJ2-1 | - | TRBV7-2 | - | TGTGCCAGCAGCTCACGAGGGATAGGGATCTACAATGAGCAGTTCTTC | CASSSRGIGIYNEQFF
TRBJ2-1 | TRBD1 | TRBV10-3 | once | TGTGCCATCAGTGCCCACGGACAGGAAACAAATGAGCAGTTCTTC | CAISAHGQETNEQFF
TRBJ1-4 | - | TRBV6-1 | - | TGTGCCAGCAGTGGGACAGCTCGTTATGAAAAACTGTTTTTT | CASSGTARYEKLFF
TRBJ1-2 | - | TRBV30 | - | TGTGCCTGGAGTGAGGGGGGGCAGGACCTATTC | CAWSEGGQDLF
TRBJ2-7 | - | TRBV7-2 | - | TGTGCCAGCAGCGCTAGGGGGGGCAACGAGCAGTACTTC | CASSARGGNEQYF
TRBJ2-1 | TRBD1 | TRBV7-3 | - | TGTGCCAGCAGCCGAACGTCGGGACAGCACAATGAGCAGTTCTTC | CASSRTSGQHNEQFF
TRBJ2-5 | TRBD2 | TRBV18 | - | TGTGCCAGCTCACCACAGTCACTAGCGGAAGAGACCCAGTACTTC | CASSPQSLAEETQYF